This TCR beta chain was found in a study of CD8+ T cells in alopecia areata. As the sequencing template, cDNA was produced by extracting RNA and reverse transcribing it. Clones were sequenced by immunoSEQ multiplex PCR, and TCRdb holds only the in-frame ones, with some missing. The table shows around 120,000 clones, with under 40% occurring only once. This clone was seen just once. Its antigen is as yet unknown. Alopecia areata patients gave lesional scalp punch biopsies and peripheral blood samples. PBMCs yielded sorted CD4+ and CD8+ T cells. Points from the study as a whole: Scalp lesions, especially in alopecia totalis/universalis, had higher clonality than normal scalp.

Germline assignment: CDR1 MNHEY and CDR2 SMNVEV (reference sequence). V was pared by 10 bases and J by 3 bases, with 10 bases between. This CDR3 region has 11 residues. Sequencing input: CD4+ T cells sorted from blood. V and J are TRBV27 and TRBJ2-7; maybe TRBD2 (5 bases). The TCR comes from a human donor with alopecia areata. For the CDR3, the DNA is TGTGCCAAAGCCGCGGGCTACGAGCAGTACTTC. This sequence encodes CAKAAGYEQYF.